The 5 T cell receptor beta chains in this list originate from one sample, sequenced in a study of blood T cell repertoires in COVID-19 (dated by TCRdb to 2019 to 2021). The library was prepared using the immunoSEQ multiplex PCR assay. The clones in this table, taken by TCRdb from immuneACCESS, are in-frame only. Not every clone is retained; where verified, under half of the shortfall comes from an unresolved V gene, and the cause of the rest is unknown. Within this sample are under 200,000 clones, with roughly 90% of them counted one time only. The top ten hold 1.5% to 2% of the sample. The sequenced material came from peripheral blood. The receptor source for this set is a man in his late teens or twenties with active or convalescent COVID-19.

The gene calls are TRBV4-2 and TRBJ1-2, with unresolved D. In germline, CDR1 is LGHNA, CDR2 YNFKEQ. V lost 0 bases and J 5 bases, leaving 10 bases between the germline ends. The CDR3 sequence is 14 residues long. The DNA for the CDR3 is TGTGCCAGCAGCCAAGATAGACGGACTTATGGCTACACCTTC. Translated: CASSQDRRTYGYTF.

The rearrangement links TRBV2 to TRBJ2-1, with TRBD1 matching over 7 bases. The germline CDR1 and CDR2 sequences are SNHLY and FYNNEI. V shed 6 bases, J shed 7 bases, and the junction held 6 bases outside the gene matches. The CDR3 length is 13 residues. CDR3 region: CASRYRGWNEQFF. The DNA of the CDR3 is TGTGCCAGCAGATACAGGGGATGGAATGAGCAGTTCTTC. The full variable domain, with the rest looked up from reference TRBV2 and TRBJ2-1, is EPEVTQTPSHQVTQMGQEVILRCVPISNHLYFYWYRQILGQKVEFLVSFYNNEISEKSEIFDDQFSVERPDGSNFTLKIRSTKLEDSAMYFCASRYRGWNEQFFGPGTRLTVL.

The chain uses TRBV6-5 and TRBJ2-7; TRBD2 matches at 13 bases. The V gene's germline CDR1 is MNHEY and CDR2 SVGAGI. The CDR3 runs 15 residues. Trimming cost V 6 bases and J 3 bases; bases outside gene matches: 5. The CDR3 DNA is TGTGCCAGCAGGCAACTAGCGGGGGGGCACTACGAGCAGTACTTC. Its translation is CASRQLAGGHYEQYF.

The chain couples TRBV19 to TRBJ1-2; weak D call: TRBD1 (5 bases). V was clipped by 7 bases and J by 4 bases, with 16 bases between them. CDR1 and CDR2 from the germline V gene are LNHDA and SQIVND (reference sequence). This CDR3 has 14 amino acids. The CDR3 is CASTPLAGPYGYTF. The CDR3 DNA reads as TGTGCCAGTACCCCCCTGGCAGGGCCCTATGGCTACACCTTC.

CDR3 sequence: CASSQERSGGTQPQHF. CDR3 DNA: TGTGCCAGCAGCCAAGAAAGATCAGGGGGCACTCAGCCCCAGCATTTT. V and J are TRBV4-2 and TRBJ1-5; 8 bases agree with TRBD1. There are 16 residues in the CDR3. Trimming removed 0 bases from V and 6 bases from J; junction bases left unmatched: 7. CDR1 and CDR2 from the germline V gene are LGHNA and YNFKEQ.